These T cell receptor beta chains were read from a single sample in a study of blood T cell repertoires in COVID-19. Clones were read by immunoSEQ multiplex PCR, and TCRdb kept only the in-frame ones, dropping some. This table has fewer than 400,000 clones, over 75% appearing once. Input material: PBMCs or T cells enriched from blood (not recorded which). The source is a young man who had recovered from COVID-19. CDR3s leave out the opening cysteine and the closing phenylalanine or tryptophan.

TRBV7-8	TRBJ2-2	ASSPRDTHTGELF
TRBV4-1	TRBJ1-5	ASSQDRSLRGQPQH
TRBV7-9	TRBJ1-4	ASSRGRVEKLF
TRBV19	TRBJ1-3	ASSIPGGFSGNTIY
TRBV13	TRBJ2-2	ASSSGRAGWRTGELF
TRBV5-6	TRBJ2-3	ASSWAPSTDTQY
TRBV27	TRBJ1-2	ASSRDRLYGYT
TRBV7-2	TRBJ1-1	ASSLDTLQGRTEAF
TRBV11-3	TRBJ1-1	ASSLASVGGSKNTEAF
TRBV11-3	TRBJ2-7	ASSLDPPGGYEQY
TRBV30	TRBJ2-7	AWSRTGGAGDEQY
TRBV27	TRBJ2-7	ASSQLTGARGVRSYEQY
TRBV15	TRBJ1-5	ATSRDVGEPQH
TRBV19	TRBJ1-4	ASSIQTGHWDRGNEKLF
TRBV7-9	TRBJ2-3	ASSSPRTDPSTDTQY
TRBV5-1	TRBJ2-5	ASSLGPTGSSQETQY
TRBV9	TRBJ2-3	ASSVDGGTDTQY
TRBV28	TRBJ2-3	ASSLGGAGSDTQY
TRBV5-1	TRBJ2-5	ASRGGIQETQY
TRBV14	TRBJ1-4	ASSQDVGTQATNEKLF
TRBV5-1	TRBJ2-2	ASSLLAGRNTGELF
TRBV4-1	TRBJ2-1	ASSLPRSGLATEQF
TRBV19	TRBJ1-1	ASSTTVNTEAF
TRBV3-1/TRBV3-2	TRBJ1-1	ASSRKTGDEAF
TRBV30	TRBJ2-3	AWSRPTRGTDTQY
TRBV7-6	TRBJ2-7	ASSSQGSGPYEQY
TRBV27	TRBJ1-5	ASSPTGGGVVYSNQPQH
TRBV6-5	TRBJ2-7	ASRTSGTGVSEQY
TRBV24-1	TRBJ1-5	ATSRDSSNQPQH
TRBV6-6	TRBJ1-5	ASSYDSYNQPQH
TRBV15	TRBJ2-1	ATSRGLAGDDEQF
TRBV2	TRBJ2-7	ASIGRGTYEQY
TRBV4-2	TRBJ1-5	ASSQARQHNQPQH
TRBV5-8	TRBJ1-2	ASSLGATQRGYT
TRBV21-1	TRBJ2-4	ASSAPLGGSKNIQY
TRBV5-1	TRBJ2-1	ASSLAGSGSGFDEQF
TRBV10-1	TRBJ2-3	ASSGGTPVDTQY
TRBV28	TRBJ1-1	ASSTRDSPGTEAF
TRBV7-9	TRBJ1-1	ASSRLRPGAGTEAF
TRBV2	TRBJ2-7	ASASQPSATYEQY
TRBV18	TRBJ2-5	ASAPGTGRGETQY
TRBV18	TRBJ2-5	ASSPGWQETQY
TRBV29-1	TRBJ2-7	SAMGWGGSYEQY
TRBV27	TRBJ1-1	ASSYRRQTFLTEAF
TRBV28	TRBJ1-2	ASSFSGIANYGYT
TRBV6-5	TRBJ2-7	ASSSGLTLSYEQY
TRBV28	TRBJ1-2	ASSPPAGYGYT
TRBV18	TRBJ2-7	ASSRLSVQGVSYEQY
TRBV19	TRBJ2-5	ASSSAGGPKETQY
TRBV7-9	TRBJ2-3	ASRVEGTGTDTQY
TRBV19	TRBJ1-6	ASSIQRADDNSPLH
TRBV30	TRBJ2-1	AWSWGSTSPRYNEQF
TRBV2	TRBJ2-3	ASSGDSVADTQY
TRBV29-1	TRBJ1-4	SVELQGPNEKLF
TRBV3-1/TRBV3-2	TRBJ1-3	ASSQDRGDSGNTIY